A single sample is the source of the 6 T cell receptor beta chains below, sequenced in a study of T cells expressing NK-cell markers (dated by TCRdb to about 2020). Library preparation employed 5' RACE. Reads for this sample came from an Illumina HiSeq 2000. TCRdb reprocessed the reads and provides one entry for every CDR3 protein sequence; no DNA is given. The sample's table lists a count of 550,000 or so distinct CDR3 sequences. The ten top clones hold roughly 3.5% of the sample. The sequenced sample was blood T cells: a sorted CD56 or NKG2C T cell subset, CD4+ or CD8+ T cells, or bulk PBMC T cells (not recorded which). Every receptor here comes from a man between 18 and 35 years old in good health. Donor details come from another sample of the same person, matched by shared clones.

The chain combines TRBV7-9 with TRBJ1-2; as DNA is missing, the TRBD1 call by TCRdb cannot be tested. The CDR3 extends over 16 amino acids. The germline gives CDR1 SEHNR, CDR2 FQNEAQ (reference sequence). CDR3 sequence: CASSLGGQRLGYGYTF. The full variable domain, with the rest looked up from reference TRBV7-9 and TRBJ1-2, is DTGVSQNPRHKITKRGQNVTFRCDPISEHNRLYWYRQTLGQGPEFLTYFQNEAQLEKSRLLSDRFSAERPKGSFSTLEIQRTEQGDSAMYLCASSLGGQRLGYGYTFGSGTRLTVV.

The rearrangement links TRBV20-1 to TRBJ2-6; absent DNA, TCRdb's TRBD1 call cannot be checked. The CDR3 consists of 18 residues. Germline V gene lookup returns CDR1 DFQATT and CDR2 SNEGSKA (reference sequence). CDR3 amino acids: CSANNPGTGIPGANVLTF.

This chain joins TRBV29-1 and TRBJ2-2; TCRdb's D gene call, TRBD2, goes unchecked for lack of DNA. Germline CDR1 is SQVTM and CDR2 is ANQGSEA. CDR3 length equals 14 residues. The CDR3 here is CSGGTEGDTGELFF.

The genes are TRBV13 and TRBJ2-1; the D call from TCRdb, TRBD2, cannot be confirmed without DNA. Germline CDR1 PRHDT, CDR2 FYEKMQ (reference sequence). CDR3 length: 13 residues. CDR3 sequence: CASLTSGSNEQFF. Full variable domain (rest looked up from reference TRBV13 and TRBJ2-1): AAGVIQSPRHLIKEKRETATLKCYPIPRHDTVYWYQQGPGQDPQFLISFYEKMQSDKGSIPDRFSAQQFSDYHSELNMSSLELGDSALYFCASLTSGSNEQFFGPGTRLTVL.

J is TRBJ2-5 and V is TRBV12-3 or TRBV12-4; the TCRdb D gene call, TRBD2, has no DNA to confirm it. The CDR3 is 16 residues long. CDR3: CASSLELAGGKRAQYF.

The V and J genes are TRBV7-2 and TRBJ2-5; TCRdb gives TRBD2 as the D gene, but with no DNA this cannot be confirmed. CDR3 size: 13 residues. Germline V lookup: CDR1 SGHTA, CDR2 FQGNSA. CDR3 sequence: CASSLAASGRGDF.